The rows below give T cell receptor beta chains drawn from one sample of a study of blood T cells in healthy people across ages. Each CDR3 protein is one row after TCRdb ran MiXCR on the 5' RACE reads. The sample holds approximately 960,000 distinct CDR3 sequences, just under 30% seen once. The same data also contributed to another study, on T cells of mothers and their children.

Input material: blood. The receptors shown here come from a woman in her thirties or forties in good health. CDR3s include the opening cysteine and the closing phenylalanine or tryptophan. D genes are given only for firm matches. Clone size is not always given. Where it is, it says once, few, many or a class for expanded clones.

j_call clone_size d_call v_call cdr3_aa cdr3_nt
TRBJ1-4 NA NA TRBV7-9 CASSLGERQGSEKLFF TGTGCCAGCAGCTTAGGGGAGAGGCAGGGAAGTGAAAAACTGTTTTTT
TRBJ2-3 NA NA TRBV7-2 CASSLAAGATDTQYF TGTGCCAGCAGCTTAGCCGCAGGGGCCACAGATACGCAGTATTTT
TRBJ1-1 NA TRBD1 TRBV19 CASSIDGQAGTEAFF TGTGCCAGTAGTATTGACGGACAGGCTGGCACTGAAGCTTTCTTT
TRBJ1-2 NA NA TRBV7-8 CASGSRAASYGYTF TGTGCCAGCGGGTCCCGGGCTGCTTCCTATGGCTACACCTTC
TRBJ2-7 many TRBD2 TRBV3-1 CASSQGLAGRRDLQYF TGTGCCAGCAGCCAAGGTCTAGCGGGGCGGCGTGATTTGCAGTACTTC
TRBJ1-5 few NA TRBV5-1 CASSPGTDRTNQPQHF TGCGCCAGCAGCCCCGGAACTGACAGGACTAATCAGCCCCAGCATTTT
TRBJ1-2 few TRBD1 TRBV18 CASSPETGIAPRGYTF TGTGCCAGCTCACCAGAGACAGGGATAGCCCCCAGAGGCTACACCTTC
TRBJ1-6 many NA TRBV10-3 CAISESIDSPLHF TGTGCCATCAGTGAGTCGATCGATTCACCCCTCCACTTT
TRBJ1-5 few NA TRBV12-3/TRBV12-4 CASSLALGGNQPQHF TGTGCCAGCAGTTTAGCGCTCGGGGGAAATCAGCCCCAGCATTTT
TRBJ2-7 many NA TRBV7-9 CASSLHQDMREQYF TGTGCCAGCAGCTTGCACCAGGACATGAGGGAGCAGTACTTC
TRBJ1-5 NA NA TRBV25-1 CASSATGLNQPQHF TGTGCCAGCAGTGCTACAGGGCTAAATCAGCCCCAGCATTTT
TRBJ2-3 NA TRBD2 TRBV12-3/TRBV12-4 CASSGGGGADAQYF TGTGCCAGCAGTGGGGGGGGTGGCGCAGATGCGCAGTATTTT